This T cell receptor beta chain was observed in a study of blood T cell repertoires in COVID-19. Study-level background: Samples came from the United States, Italy and Spain, spanning acute and convalescent COVID-19. T cells, B-cell-depleted T cells, or PBMCs supplied cDNA or gDNA.

Original methodology: Amplification of reference gene primers was used by the study to estimate nucleated cell counts. The repertoire was sequenced with immunoSEQ multiplex PCR; TCRdb's copy has only in-frame clones and lacks some. That table furnishes V, J and clone size, whereas the DNA furnished D and trimming. This table holds about 75,000 clones, 85% to 90% found once. The length of the CDR3 is 17 residues. Germline V gene sequence: CDR1 LGHDT, CDR2 YNNKEL (reference sequence). The V end lost 1 base, the J end lost 5 bases, and 20 bases lay between the germline ends. The source of this sequence is a human donor in a cohort sampled during active COVID-19. Sequencing used peripheral blood. The J gene is TRBJ2-5, the V gene TRBV3-1 (or the pseudogene TRBV3-2); D perhaps matches TRBD1 (6 bases). This chain's CDR3 is CASSQGRWGRESETQYF. CDR3 in DNA: TGTGCCAGCAGCCAAGGTCGTTGGGGGCGCGAGTCGGAGACCCAGTACTTC.